This entry concerns a single TCR beta chain. The source of the sample is a study of human T cells and chemical hapten exposure. Time point defined: pre-sensitization, week 0. The treatment here: therapeutic diphenylcyclopropenone sensitization with weekly scalp DPC. TCRdb reprocessed the RACE reads with MiXCR, giving one entry per CDR3 protein. Of more than 75,000 distinct CDR3 sequences listed, 8% to 10% are singletons. Germline values: CDR1 MNHEY, CDR2 SMNVEV (reference sequence). The J segment lost 8 bases and the V segment lost 2 bases, leaving 5 bases of the junction unmatched. CDR3 length: 14 amino acids.

The genes are TRBV27 and TRBJ2-7; TRBD1 matches at 11 bases. The sample consisted of whole blood, taken in connection with sensitization to the hapten diphenylcyclopropenone (DPC). The sequence was obtained from a woman in her thirties or forties with alopecia areata. Some clones in this sample may be carry-over from other donors' samples. The CDR3: CASSLKGQGVKQYF. As DNA, the CDR3 is TGTGCCAGCAGTTTAAAGGGACAGGGGGTCAAGCAGTACTTC.